Following are 23 T cell receptor beta chains from one sample sequenced in a study of beta chain features in type 1 diabetes. The sequenced template was cDNA made from the entire isolated RNA. Libraries were prepared by immunoSEQ multiplex PCR; TCRdb keeps only in-frame clonotypes and omits some of them. The sample lists 350,000 or so clones, about 19% seen once, with 0.035% to 0.055% in the top ten. Sequenced input: naive CD4+ T cells from blood. The receptors stem from a woman younger than 35 in good health.

This clone was picked up a small number of times. The rearrangement joins TRBV5-1 to TRBJ2-1; 7 bases match TRBD2. CDR3 length equals 16 residues. Looked up from germline, CDR1 is SGHRS and CDR2 is YFSETQ. Germline trimming cut 1 base from V and 0 bases from J; bases unmatched to any gene: 4. CDR3 nucleotides: TGCGCCAGCAGCTTGTCAGCGGGGACCTCCTACAATGAGCAGTTCTTC. It specifies CASSLSAGTSYNEQFF. Looking up the rest from reference TRBV5-1 and TRBJ2-1 gives the full variable domain: KAGVTQTPRYLIKTRGQQVTLSCSPISGHRSVSWYQQTPGQGLQFLFEYFSETQRNKGNFPGRFSGRQFSNSRSEMNVSTLELGDSALYLCASSLSAGTSYNEQFFGPGTRLTVL.

As regards this clone: Different DNA sequences within this sample yield the same CDR3. The V and J genes are TRBV6-5 and TRBJ1-1, with unresolved D. V dropped 0 bases and J dropped 6 bases, with 11 bases sitting between them. CDR1 and CDR2 from the germline V gene are MNHEY and SVGAGI. The CDR3 length is 14 residues. CDR3 sequence reads: CASSYSGGSAEAFF. The CDR3, as DNA: TGTGCCAGCAGTTACTCAGGAGGGTCGGCTGAAGCTTTCTTT.

The chain employs TRBV25-1 and TRBJ1-1, with D possibly matching TRBD1 (6 bases). The CDR3 loop spans 13 amino acids. Per the germline V gene, CDR1 is MGHDK and CDR2 is SYGVNS. Trimming left V 7 bases short and J 5 bases short, with 14 bases between. The CDR3 sequence: CASKNRESTEAFF. CDR3 sequence (DNA): TGTGCCAGCAAGAACAGGGAATCGACTGAAGCTTTCTTT.

This clone showed up just a few times. This chain uses TRBV29-1 with TRBJ1-2; the D gene is possibly TRBD1 (5 bases). Between the trimmed V and J ends, which lost 7 bases and 4 bases, there was a span of 10 bases. Germline V CDR1 and CDR2: SQVTM, ANQGSEA. The CDR3 is 11 residues long. The CDR3 region is CSAGGGYGYTF. As DNA, the CDR3 is TGCAGCGCGGGGGGGGGCTATGGCTACACCTTC.

In this sample, this clone turned up a few times. This chain joins TRBV2 and TRBJ1-5; D is ambiguous. The germline V and J ends were trimmed by 2 bases and 7 bases, with 15 bases remaining between them. The germline V gene encodes CDR1 SNHLY and CDR2 FYNNEI. The CDR3 is 15 residues long. This CDR3 is CASSEMARAGQPQHF. The CDR3 DNA follows: TGTGCCAGCAGTGAAATGGCCCGGGCGGGGCAGCCCCAGCATTTT.

J is TRBJ1-1 and V is TRBV14; no clear D gene. The CDR3 extends over 14 amino acids. Per germline, CDR1 SGHDN and CDR2 FVKESK. V lost 7 bases and J lost 1, with 13 bases in between. This chain's CDR3 is CASKSGQWNTEAFF. The CDR3 DNA follows: TGTGCCAGCAAAAGCGGGCAGTGGAACACTGAAGCTTTCTTT.

This clone was counted a few times. The rearrangement links TRBV4-1 to TRBJ2-5; 9 nucleotides match TRBD2. V was clipped by 0 bases and J by 2 bases; unmatched bases: 13. The CDR3 loop spans 19 amino acids. Germline assignment: CDR1 MGHRA and CDR2 YSYEKL. The CDR3 bases are TGCGCCAGCAGCCAAGAGAGGCCCTCGGCGGGGGGGCGGCAAGAGACCCAGTACTTC. It translates to CASSQERPSAGGRQETQYF.

V and J are TRBV7-9 and TRBJ2-5; D gene unclear. Germline CDR1 reads SEHNR; CDR2 reads FQNEAQ (reference sequence). Trimming removed 2 bases at V and 5 bases at J, with 9 bases between. The CDR3 contains 13 residues. In DNA form, the CDR3 reads TGTGCCAGCAGCTTAAGGAGTGGGGAGACCCAGTACTTC. Translated: CASSLRSGETQYF.

This chain connects TRBV30 to TRBJ1-1, with D unresolved. The germline CDR1 and CDR2 sequences are GTSNPN and SVGIG (reference sequence). The CDR3 sequence is 16 residues long. V shed 4 bases and J shed 0 bases, with 18 bases lying between them. In DNA form, the CDR3 reads TGTGCCTGGATCCCTCATAAACGGTCTCTGAACACTGAAGCTTTCTTT. It codes for CAWIPHKRSLNTEAFF.

This rearrangement joins TRBV10-3 to TRBJ2-5; D gene uncertain. The V gene's germline CDR1 is ENHRY and CDR2 SYGVKD. The V and J ends lost 8 bases and 2 bases respectively, with 18 bases between them. CDR3 length: 15 residues. The CDR3 sequence: CAIGSSGGGQETQYF. CDR3 bases: TGTGCCATCGGATCAAGTGGTGGCGGACAAGAGACCCAGTACTTC.

In its sample, this clone was seen a few times. Different DNA sequences within this sample yield the same CDR3. V and J are TRBV7-2 and TRBJ2-5; a weak D match, TRBD1 (5 bases). Trimming removed 1 base from V and 2 bases from J, with 5 bases in between. Germline loops: CDR1 SGHTA, CDR2 FQGNSA. CDR3 size: 13 residues. CDR3 region: CASSLGQQETQYF. CDR3 DNA: TGTGCCAGCAGCTTAGGACAGCAAGAGACCCAGTACTTC.

A few counts support this clone. V usage is TRBV30 and J usage is TRBJ1-2; weak D call: TRBD1 (5 bases). V dropped 0 bases and J dropped 8 bases, with 10 bases sitting between them. Germline V gene lookup returns CDR1 GTSNPN and CDR2 SVGIG (reference sequence). The CDR3 has 12 amino acids. The DNA for the CDR3 is TGTGCCTGGAGTGTGGGGGGGGTGGGCTACACCTTC. Its translation is CAWSVGGVGYTF.

The CDR3 spells CASSHPTSGAYEQYF. The CDR3 nucleotides read TGCGCCAGCAGCCATCCGACTAGCGGAGCCTACGAGCAGTACTTC. The V and J genes are TRBV4-1 and TRBJ2-7; 9 positions agree with TRBD2. Trimming removed 3 bases from V and 2 bases from J; junction bases left unmatched: 5. Germline V gene sequence: CDR1 MGHRA, CDR2 YSYEKL. The CDR3 is made up of 15 amino acids.

The chain combines TRBV7-9 with TRBJ2-1; 8 positions match TRBD2. This CDR3 region has 17 residues. J was trimmed by 4 bases and V by 5 bases; bases with no gene match: 13. Germline assignment: CDR1 SEHNR and CDR2 FQNEAQ (reference sequence). CDR3 sequence: CASSPLGASGLYNEQFF. The CDR3 DNA reads as TGTGCCAGCAGCCCCTTAGGGGCTAGCGGGTTATACAATGAGCAGTTCTTC.

This clone has a handful of counts. The V call is TRBV28, the J call TRBJ1-1, with 7 bases fitting TRBD1. The CDR3 contains 11 residues. Trimming took 7 bases from V and 9 from J; bases not matched to a gene: 5. Germline lookup yields CDR1 MDHEN and CDR2 SYDVKM. CDR3 residues: CASTSGQKAFF. CDR3 DNA sequence: TGTGCCAGCACGTCGGGACAGAAAGCTTTCTTT.

This chain uses TRBV19 with TRBJ2-2, with D perhaps matching TRBD2 (5 bases). V gave up 3 bases and J gave up 9 bases, with 14 bases separating them. This CDR3 has 14 amino acids. Germline CDR1 is LNHDA and CDR2 is SQIVND (reference sequence). The CDR3 nucleotides read TGTGCCAGTAGTATTCGGGGATCAGGCCGGGAGCTGTTTTTT. Translation gives CASSIRGSGRELFF.

The V and J genes are TRBV7-9 and TRBJ2-1, with D tentatively TRBD1 (7 bases). The CDR3 is made up of 13 amino acids. V lost 2 bases and J 13 bases, leaving 15 bases between the germline ends. Germline CDR1 SEHNR, CDR2 FQNEAQ (reference sequence). CDR3 bases: TGTGCCAGCAGCTTATTGGCGGGACAGCGACAGTTCTTC. Protein sequence: CASSLLAGQRQFF.

The V and J genes are TRBV5-1 and TRBJ2-1; 9 bases fit TRBD2. The CDR3 loop spans 15 amino acids. The V segment lost 4 bases and the J segment 3 bases; nucleotides outside the gene matches: 5. From germline, CDR1 is SGHRS and CDR2 YFSETQ. The CDR3 here is CASSGASGVYNEQFF. For the CDR3, the DNA is TGCGCCAGCAGCGGGGCTAGCGGGGTCTACAATGAGCAGTTCTTC.

V and J are TRBV5-1 and TRBJ1-6; D ambiguous. The CDR3 covers 15 residues. V dropped 0 bases and J dropped 8 bases, with 12 bases sitting between them. Germline V gene data show CDR1 as SGHRS and CDR2 as YFSETQ. The CDR3, as DNA: TGCGCCAGCAGCTTGGTGCGGGGAGAGGATTCACCCCTCCACTTT. This gives the protein CASSLVRGEDSPLHF.

In DNA form, the CDR3 reads TGTGCCAGCCCACAGGGGAACACTGAAGCTTTCTTT. It yields the protein CASPQGNTEAFF. The chain combines TRBV19 with TRBJ1-1, with D perhaps TRBD1 (6 bases). Germline assignment: CDR1 LNHDA and CDR2 SQIVND (reference sequence). There are 12 residues in the CDR3. Trimming stripped 9 bases from V and 1 base from J, with 9 bases between.

This chain joins TRBV7-9 and TRBJ2-1, with a tentative D call TRBD1 (5 bases). The V end was cut by 4 bases, the J end by 4 bases, with 17 bases between. Germline V CDR1 and CDR2: SEHNR, FQNEAQ (reference sequence). The CDR3 totals 16 residues. The CDR3 protein is CASSSERQFLYNEQFF. CDR3 DNA: TGTGCCAGCAGCTCGGAGCGACAGTTTCTTTACAATGAGCAGTTCTTC.

This chain connects TRBV30 to TRBJ2-1; D uncertain. The CDR3 extends over 13 amino acids. Germline V gene sequence: CDR1 GTSNPN, CDR2 SVGIG (reference sequence). Deletions cut 4 bases from V and 9 bases from J, with 16 bases between. The CDR3 DNA sequence: TGTGCCTGGAAGAGGATGGAACAAGGTGAGCAGTTCTTC. It translates to CAWKRMEQGEQFF.

Of note for this clone: This sample also contains other DNA sequences that code for the same CDR3. The V gene is TRBV9, the J gene TRBJ1-2; D uncertain. Germline loops: CDR1 SGDLS, CDR2 YYNGEE. The CDR3 extends over 12 amino acids. V lost 0 bases to trimming and J lost 4 bases, with 4 bases between them. The CDR3 loop is CASSVDSYGYTF. Here the CDR3 DNA reads TGTGCCAGCAGCGTAGATAGCTATGGCTACACCTTC.